The T cell receptor beta chain under discussion was sequenced for a study of graft-versus-host responses after intestinal transplantation. Whole-study context: Transplant recipients had multivisceral, liver-intestinal, or isolated intestinal grafts. All of the recipients had induction that used anti-thymocyte globulin, then tacrolimus and steroids for 2 to 3 years. Study-level results: Early post-transplant declines in HvG were associated with peak levels of circulating GvH clones. Recipient bone marrow held GvH clones, some seen earlier in ileum or blood.

A word on this clone: Its antigen is as yet unknown.

TCRdb keeps only in-frame clones here, not all; method: immunoSEQ multiplex PCR. The sample carries 84,000 or so clones, about four fifths recorded once. CDR3 length: 13 residues. J lost 5 bases, V lost 8 bases, and 4 bases had no gene match. Germline V gene sequence: CDR1 SNHLY, CDR2 FYNNEI. This TCR was recovered from a human donor who received an intestinal transplant. The V gene is TRBV2, the J gene TRBJ2-1; 9 bases fit TRBD2. The sample consisted of unstimulated CD4+ T cells sorted from spleen or lymph node cells, taken before intestinal transplant. CDR3 protein: CASVEREDNEQFF. The CDR3, as DNA: TGTGCCAGCGTCGAGCGGGAGGACAATGAGCAGTTCTTC.